The clone carrying this T cell receptor beta chain was counted a single time. These data belong to a study of blood T cell repertoires in COVID-19. About the research overall: From T cells, B-cell-depleted T cells, or PBMCs came the material, which was cDNA or gDNA.

This CDR3 has 16 residues. CDR1 MNHEY and CDR2 SVGEGT come from the germline V gene. Trimming cost V 5 bases and J 0 bases; bases outside gene matches: 6. Data came from immunoSEQ multiplex PCR; TCRdb stores just in-frame clones and leaves some out. There are around 200,000 clones in the sample; 80% to 85% occur only once, and approximately 4.4% lies in the top ten. This sequence joins TRBV6-2 or TRBV6-3 and TRBJ2-1, with 8 bases lining up with TRBD1. Sequenced material: peripheral blood. The sequence derives from a man aged 45 to 65 with active or convalescent COVID-19. This CDR3 reads CASSDRGTGSYNEQFF. CDR3 DNA: TGTGCCAGCAGTGACCGCGGGACAGGCTCCTACAATGAGCAGTTCTTC.